The subject of this entry is one T cell receptor beta chain. The CDR3 is 13 residues long. Unmatched junction bases numbered 1, after V lost 6 bases and J lost 7 bases. Germline CDR1 is LGHNT and CDR2 is FRNRAP. In the authors' workflow: Estimation of nucleated cell counts was performed using reference gene primer amplification. Clones were read by immunoSEQ multiplex PCR, and TCRdb kept only the in-frame ones, dropping some. That table gives V, J and clone size, and the DNA gave D and trimming. The sample carries around 120,000 clones, around nine tenths recorded once. These data are taken from a study of blood T cell repertoires in COVID-19. Study details: Samples of COVID-19 (acute and convalescent) were obtained from the United States, Italy and Spain. T cells, B-cell-depleted T cells, or PBMCs supplied cDNA or gDNA.

The sequence was collected from a human donor in a cohort sampled during active COVID-19. The sequenced material came from peripheral blood. The rearrangement joins TRBV12-5 to TRBJ2-1; 12 nucleotides agree with TRBD2. The CDR3 bases are TGTGCTAGTGGCCTAGCGGGGGGGAATGAGCAGTTCTTC. Protein product: CASGLAGGNEQFF.